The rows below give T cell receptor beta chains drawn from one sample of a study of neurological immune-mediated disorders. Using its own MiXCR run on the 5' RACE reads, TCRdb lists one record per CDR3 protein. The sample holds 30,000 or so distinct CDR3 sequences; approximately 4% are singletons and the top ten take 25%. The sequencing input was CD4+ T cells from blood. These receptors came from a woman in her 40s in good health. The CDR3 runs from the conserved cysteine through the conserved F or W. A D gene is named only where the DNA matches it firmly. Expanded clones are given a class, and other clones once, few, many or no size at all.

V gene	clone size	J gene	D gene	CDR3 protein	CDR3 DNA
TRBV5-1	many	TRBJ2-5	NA	CASSSVSSPQETQYF	TGCGCCAGCAGCTCGGTTAGCAGCCCCCAAGAGACCCAGTACTTC
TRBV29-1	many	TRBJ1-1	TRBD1	CSVEDRGQAFF	TGCAGCGTTGAAGACAGGGGGCAAGCTTTCTTT
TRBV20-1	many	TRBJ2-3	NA	CSALSTRISTDTQYF	TGCAGTGCGCTTAGCACACGAATTTCCACAGATACGCAGTATTTT
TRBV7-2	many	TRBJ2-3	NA	CASSLLRSTDTQYF	TGTGCCAGCAGCTTATTGCGGAGCACAGATACGCAGTATTTT
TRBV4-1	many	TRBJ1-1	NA	CASSPSTGGRTNTEAFF	TGCGCCAGCAGCCCAAGTACGGGGGGACGGACCAACACTGAAGCTTTCTTT
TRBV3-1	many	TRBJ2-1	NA	CASSQLGRHQGSSYNEQFF	TGTGCCAGCAGTCAACTAGGTCGGCATCAGGGGAGCTCCTACAATGAGCAGTTCTTC
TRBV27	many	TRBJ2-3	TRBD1	CASSFYGTGMSDTQYF	TGTGCCAGCAGTTTTTACGGGACAGGGATGTCAGATACGCAGTATTTT
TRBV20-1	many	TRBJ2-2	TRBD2	CSARPPALAGGTGELFF	TGCAGTGCTAGACCTCCGGCCCTAGCGGGGGGTACCGGGGAGCTGTTTTTT
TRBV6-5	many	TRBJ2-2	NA	CASTPRQHTGELFF	TGTGCCAGCACCCCCCGCCAACACACCGGGGAGCTGTTTTTT
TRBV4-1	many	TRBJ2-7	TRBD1	CASSQPTGGVGEQYF	TGCGCCAGCAGCCAACCGACAGGGGGGGTTGGCGAGCAGTACTTC
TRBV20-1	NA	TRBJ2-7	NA	CSARLFPYEQYF	TGCAGTGCTAGACTTTTTCCCTACGAGCAGTACTTC
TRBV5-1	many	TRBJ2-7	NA	CASSLRNGDEQYF	TGCGCCAGCAGCTTGAGAAATGGGGACGAGCAGTACTTC
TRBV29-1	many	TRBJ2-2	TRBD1	CSVGTGGVGELFF	TGCAGCGTGGGGACAGGGGGCGTCGGGGAGCTGTTTTTT
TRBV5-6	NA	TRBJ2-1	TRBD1	CASSLAGQGTYNEQFF	TGTGCCAGCAGCTTGGCGGGACAGGGGACCTACAATGAGCAGTTCTTC
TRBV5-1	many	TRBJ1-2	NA	CASSSSGLSYTF	TGCGCCAGCAGCTCTTCGGGGCTGAGCTACACCTTC
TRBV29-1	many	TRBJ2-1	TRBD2	CSVHAGGTGNEQFF	TGCAGCGTCCACGCCGGGGGGACTGGAAATGAGCAGTTCTTC
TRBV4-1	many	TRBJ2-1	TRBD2	CASLSVAGARNEQFF	TGCGCCAGCCTAAGCGTAGCGGGAGCACGGAATGAGCAGTTCTTC
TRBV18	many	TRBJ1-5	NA	CASSPLRGRVQPQHF	TGTGCCAGCTCACCACTACGGGGTAGGGTACAGCCCCAGCATTTT
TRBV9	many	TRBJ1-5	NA	CASSVGEISNQPQHF	TGTGCCAGCAGCGTGGGCGAGATTAGCAATCAGCCCCAGCATTTT
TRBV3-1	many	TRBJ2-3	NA	CASSQDPGGTDTQYF	TGTGCCAGCAGCCAAGACCCAGGGGGCACAGATACGCAGTATTTT
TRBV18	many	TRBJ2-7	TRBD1	CASSPPGGQGTNEQYF	TGTGCCAGCTCACCACCGGGGGGACAGGGGACCAACGAGCAGTACTTC
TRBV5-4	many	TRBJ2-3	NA	CASSSLAFGTDTQYF	TGTGCCAGCAGCTCTCTAGCGTTTGGCACAGATACGCAGTATTTT
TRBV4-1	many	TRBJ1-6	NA	CASSPGKTDPESGPLHF	TGCGCCAGCAGTCCCGGAAAAACAGACCCCGAATCGGGACCCCTCCACTTT
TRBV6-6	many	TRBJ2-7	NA	CASSPGQGKGYEQYF	TGTGCCAGCAGTCCCGGTCAGGGGAAGGGGTACGAGCAGTACTTC
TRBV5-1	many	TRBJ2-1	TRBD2	CASRYEPGGPYEQFF	TGCGCCAGCAGGTATGAGCCGGGAGGGCCTTATGAGCAGTTCTTC
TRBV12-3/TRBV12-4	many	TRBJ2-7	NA	CASSPLGGTSSYEQYF	TGTGCCAGCAGTCCTCTTGGCGGGACCAGCTCCTACGAGCAGTACTTC
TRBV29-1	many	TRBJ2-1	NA	CSVGRGGQENEQFF	TGCAGCGTTGGGCGGGGCGGTCAGGAAAATGAGCAGTTCTTC
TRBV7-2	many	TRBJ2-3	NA	CASRSASTDTQYF	TGTGCCAGCAGGTCTGCTAGCACAGATACGCAGTATTTT
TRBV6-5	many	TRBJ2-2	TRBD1	CASRGDSLYTGELFF	TGTGCCAGCAGGGGGGACAGCCTCTACACCGGGGAGCTGTTTTTT
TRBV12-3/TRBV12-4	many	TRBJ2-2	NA	CASSLESLSGPGELFF	TGTGCCAGCAGTTTAGAGTCCCTTAGTGGGCCCGGGGAGCTGTTTTTT
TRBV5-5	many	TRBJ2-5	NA	CASSLAARLVRETQYF	TGTGCCAGCAGCTTGGCTGCTCGGCTAGTCCGCGAGACCCAGTACTTC
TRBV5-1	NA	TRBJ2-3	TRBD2	CASSPVASGRIADTQYF	TGCGCCAGCAGCCCGGTGGCTAGCGGGAGGATCGCAGATACGCAGTATTTT
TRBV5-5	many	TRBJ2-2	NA	CASSRAGDTYTGELFF	TGTGCCAGCAGCCGGGCCGGGGACACCTACACCGGGGAGCTGTTTTTT
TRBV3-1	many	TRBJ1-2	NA	CASSRPGRGGYTF	TGTGCCAGCAGCCGACCGGGACGTGGGGGCTACACCTTC
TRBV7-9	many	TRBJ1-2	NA	CASSFRDALYGYTF	TGTGCCAGCAGCTTTCGCGACGCGCTCTATGGCTACACCTTC
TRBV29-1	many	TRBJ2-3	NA	CSVGTLTDTQYF	TGCAGCGTGGGGACCCTGACAGATACGCAGTATTTT
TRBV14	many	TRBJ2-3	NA	CASSQLASVTDTQYF	TGTGCCAGCAGCCAACTAGCCTCGGTTACAGATACGCAGTATTTT
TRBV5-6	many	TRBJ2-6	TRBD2	CASSLGETRRGSSGANVLTF	TGTGCCAGCAGCTTGGGGGAAACCCGGCGCGGGAGCTCTGGGGCCAACGTCCTGACTTTC
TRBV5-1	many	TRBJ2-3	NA	CASSFGGASTDTQYF	TGCGCCAGCAGCTTTGGGGGGGCTAGCACAGATACGCAGTATTTT
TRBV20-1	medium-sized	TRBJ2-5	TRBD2	CSALNLLAGAVETQYF	TGCAGTGCCCTAAACCTACTAGCGGGAGCGGTCGAGACCCAGTACTTC
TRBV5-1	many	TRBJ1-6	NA	CASRGTAMDSPLHF	TGCGCCAGCAGAGGGACCGCCATGGATTCACCCCTCCACTTT
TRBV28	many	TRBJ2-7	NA	CASSLFSEQYF	TGTGCCAGCAGTTTATTCTCTGAGCAGTACTTC
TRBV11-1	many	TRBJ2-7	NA	CASSSTGILGNYEQYF	TGTGCCAGCAGCTCCACAGGGATATTGGGGAACTACGAGCAGTACTTC
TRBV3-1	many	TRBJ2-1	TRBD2	CASSQSLAENHEQFF	TGTGCCAGCAGCCAAAGTCTAGCGGAGAACCATGAGCAGTTCTTC
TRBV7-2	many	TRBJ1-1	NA	CASSRPPFRTEAFF	TGTGCCAGCAGCCGACCGCCGTTCCGCACTGAAGCTTTCTTT
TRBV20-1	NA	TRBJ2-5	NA	CSAPTRETQYF	TGCAGTGCCCCAACCCGGGAGACCCAGTACTTC
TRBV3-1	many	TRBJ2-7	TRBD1	CASSHRDRSGHEQYF	TGTGCCAGCAGCCACCGGGACAGATCTGGCCACGAGCAGTACTTC
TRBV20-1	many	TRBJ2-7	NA	CSARARTKLMHSSYEQYF	TGCAGTGCTAGGGCCCGGACTAAACTTATGCACAGCTCCTACGAGCAGTACTTC
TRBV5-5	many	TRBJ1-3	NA	CASSLEDTAANTIYF	TGTGCCAGCAGCTTGGAGGACACCGCAGCAAACACCATATATTTT
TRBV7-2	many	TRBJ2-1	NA	CASSALDNNEQFF	TGTGCCAGCAGCGCACTAGATAACAATGAGCAGTTCTTC
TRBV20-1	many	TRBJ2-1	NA	CSAARPSSRTGTASREQFF	TGCAGTGCCGCCCGACCTTCTTCCCGCACCGGGACGGCATCGCGAGAGCAGTTCTTC
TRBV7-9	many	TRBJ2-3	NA	CASTEVPDTQYF	TGTGCCAGCACCGAAGTCCCAGATACGCAGTATTTT
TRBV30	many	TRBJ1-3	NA	CAWSVRSGDTIYF	TGTGCCTGGAGTGTACGGAGTGGGGACACCATATATTTT
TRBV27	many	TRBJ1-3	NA	CASSSWEGGNTIYF	TGTGCCAGCAGTAGTTGGGAAGGTGGAAACACCATATATTTT